This T cell receptor (beta chain) was retrieved from a study of Tregs in tolerant kidney transplant recipients. The overall study: Recipients received nonmyeloablative bone marrow transplants from related graft donors, with transient mixed chimerism. Study findings and constraints: For some patients, primers changed over time, blocking nucleotide-level comparison. This study did not directly address biological reproducibility.

Unstimulated regulatory T cells (CD4+CD25+CD127-), CD4+CD25- non-regulatory cells, CD4 and CD8 cells were FACS-sorted from thawed PBMCs. Trimming cost V 5 bases and J 9 bases, with 23 bases left between them. Germline assignment: CDR1 MDHEN and CDR2 SYDVKM. The CDR3 loop spans 16 amino acids. Regarding this clone: Its antigen is unidentified.

Using immunoSEQ multiplex PCR, the repertoire was profiled, and TCRdb retains in-frame clones only, with some absent. The sample records about 100,000 clones, roughly 89% being singletons. The chain uses TRBV28 and TRBJ2-1; tentative D call: TRBD2 (6 bases). Sequenced here: CD4+ T cells from blood, sampled before the transplant. The sequence derives from a human donor who received a combined kidney and bone marrow transplant. The DNA of the CDR3 is TGTGCCAGCAGTCTCCCCCGGCCTGGAGGGCCAAGTGAGCAGTTCTTC. Translating gives CASSLPRPGGPSEQFF.